This T cell receptor beta chain was captured in a study of PD-L1 blockade in urothelial cancer (TCRdb year 2017). A note on the overall study: Every patient began therapy in about 2014 and was given atezolizumab 1,200 mg intravenously every 3 weeks. Blood samples gave a median of around 130,000 T cells and 80,000 to 95,000 unique TCRs, with a median clonality of roughly 0.081. An ECOG performance status of 0 or 1 was recorded for the patients, and 0 to 3 prior chemotherapy regimens had been received by the patients. TCR sequencing covered pretreatment tumor samples and matched, serially collected peripheral blood taken before and after atezolizumab treatment. Pretreatment blood TCR-seq was available for around 29 patients, at least one posttreatment blood collection was obtained for around 25 patients, and tumor TCR-seq was available for around 25 patients. Somatic, immune and clinical correlates of response to PD-L1 blockade with atezolizumab in urothelial cancer were the focus of an exploratory multi-omic analysis. Durable clinical benefit was defined as progression-free survival longer than 6 months, and TCR features were also tested against progression-free and overall survival. Blood samples were analyzed 3 weeks after the start of treatment (second dose) and 6 weeks after the start of treatment. In the same patients, pretreatment tumors underwent whole exome sequencing and RNA sequencing in addition to TCR sequencing. About 90% of the roughly 29 patients were identified as males with urothelial cancer of bladder origin, and a prior smoking history was reported by 18 of 29 patients. Durable clinical benefit was achieved by nine patients but not by the remaining 20. What the authors observed across the whole study: Because of the small sample size (n ≈ 29) and the many exploratory analyses performed, the results are intended to be regarded as hypothesis-generating. Improved progression-free and overall survival was associated with having pretreatment peripheral blood TCR clonality below the median. Greater expansion of tumor-associated TCR clones in peripheral blood 3 weeks after the start of treatment was observed in patients with durable benefit (n of about 20, p = 0.022).

From the germline V gene, CDR1 is SGHRS and CDR2 is YFSETQ. Relative to germline, V is missing 2 bases and J is missing 4 bases, with 10 bases of the junction outside any gene match. Inclusive of the bounding cysteine and phenylalanine, the CDR3 is 17 residues long. Only the CDR3 DNA is retained, 51 bases long and in frame from the first base. Synthetic TCR analog templates were spiked into each PCR to estimate absolute template abundance from read counts. The immunoSEQ assay was used to amplify TCRbeta CDR3 regions from genomic DNA with bias-controlled V and J gene primers. Sequencing of rearranged TCRbeta segments was done at approximately 20X coverage. Regarding the original processing steps: Sequencing errors were corrected by clustering and CDR3s were annotated against IMGT to assign V, D and J genes. Downstream analyses used only productive TCRbeta rearrangements, leaving out any out-of-frame or stop-codon sequences. To compute clonality, Shannon entropy was normalized by the log of the number of unique productive sequences and then subtracted from one. Fisher's exact test with Benjamini-Hochberg correction, using a cutoff of adjusted p below 0.01, was how clones that differed between time points or between blood and tumor were identified. Entries here come from immuneACCESS through TCRdb and include only in-frame sequences with V and J called. Some clones fail to appear in such tables; in the studies checked, an unresolved V gene covers under half of the shortfall, and the cause of the remainder is unknown. That table is the source of V, J and clone size, and D and trimming were worked out from the DNA. The sample table contains under 25,000 clones; only one count was recorded for roughly 89% of them. In total, the top ten clones hold around 11% of the sample.

The time point label here, explained by the study, means: peripheral blood 6 weeks after treatment start. The cohort comprised more than 25 patients with locally advanced or metastatic urothelial carcinoma treated at Memorial Sloan Kettering on a trial protocol. Peripheral blood mononuclear cells were collected pretreatment and during treatment, at between 1 and 8 total time points per patient. The Qiagen DNeasy Blood extraction kit was used to purify genomic DNA from total PBMCs and tumor samples. PBMCs were collected pretreatment and during treatment and were isolated and stored as previously described. For this clone: The antigen this receptor binds is unknown. No qualities accompany the bases; no much larger clone lies one base away.

The sample in question was PBMCs, obtained around atezolizumab (anti-PD-L1) treatment. The chain was built from TRBV5-1 and TRBJ2-2; 8 central nucleotides agree with TRBD2. This receptor was obtained from a woman aged 55-70 years with urothelial cancer. The DNA sequence is TGCGCCAGCAGCTTTTTTGGAGCGGGGGCCTCCACCGGGGAGCTGTTTTTT. Its product reads: CASSFFGAGASTGELFF.